This T cell receptor (beta chain) was documented in a study of T-cell memory formation after mild COVID-19. This clonotype appeared a few times. TCRdb passed the 5' RACE reads through MiXCR, listing each CDR3 protein once. The sample has 190,000 or so distinct CDR3 sequences, about a fifth seen once. V lost 5 bases, J lost 5 bases, and 11 bases stayed unmatched. CDR3 length: 15 residues. The V gene's germline CDR1 is SEHNR and CDR2 FQNEAQ (reference sequence). The TCR sequence derives from an adult woman who had mild COVID-19 (a few samples of this study predate the infection). Cell type and time point are not known. The sequenced sample was PBMCs or a T cell subset sorted from them (not recorded which). The chain carries TRBV7-9 and TRBJ2-5, with 7 nucleotides matching TRBD1. As DNA, the CDR3 is TGTGCCAGCAGCCTCTCAGACAGGGCACGGGAGACCCAGTACTTC. Amino acid sequence: CASSLSDRARETQYF.